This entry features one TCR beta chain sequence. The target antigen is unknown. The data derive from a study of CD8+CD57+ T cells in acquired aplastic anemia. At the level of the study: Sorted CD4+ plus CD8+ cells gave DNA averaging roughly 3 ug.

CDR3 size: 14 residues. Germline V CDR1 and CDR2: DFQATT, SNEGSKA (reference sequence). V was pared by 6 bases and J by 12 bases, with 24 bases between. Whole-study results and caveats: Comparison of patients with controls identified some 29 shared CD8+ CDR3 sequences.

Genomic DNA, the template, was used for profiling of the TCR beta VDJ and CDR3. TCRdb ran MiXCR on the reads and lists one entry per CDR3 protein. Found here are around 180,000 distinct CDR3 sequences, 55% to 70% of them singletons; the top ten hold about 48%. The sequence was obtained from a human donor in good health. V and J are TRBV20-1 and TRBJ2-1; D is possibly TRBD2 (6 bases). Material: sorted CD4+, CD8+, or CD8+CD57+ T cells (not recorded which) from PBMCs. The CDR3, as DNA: TGCAGTGCAGAGATGGGGAGTTCGTGGGGAGGGCAGTTCTTC. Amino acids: CSAEMGSSWGGQFF.